A single sample gave rise to the 18 T cell receptor delta chains below, sequenced in a study of γδ T cells in repeated Plasmodium falciparum infection. TCRdb re-analyzed the multiplex PCR reads via CATT. The sample lists around 82,000 delta-chain clones; under 1.5% were seen once. Gammadelta T cells were flow-sorted from PBMC into Vgamma9/Vdelta2+ and Vdelta2-negative populations for bulk analysis. Sequencing used gamma-delta T cells from blood. All receptors come from a pool of human donors (malaria-infected and uninfected, not separated).

This clone was seen at least ten times. The CDR3 bases are TGTGCTCTTGGGGAACTGGTGCCCCGGAGGATACGCGATAAACTCATCTTT. It specifies CALGELVPRRIRDKLIF. This sequence joins TRDV1 and TRDJ1; 7 positions agree with TRDD3. TCRdb leaves out the J gene; it was filled in here by matching the DNA to germline. The CDR3 loop spans 17 amino acids. The ends lost 0 bases at V and 4 bases at J; junction bases unmatched: 11. CDR1 and CDR2 (germline): TSWWSYY, QGS.

Comment on this clone: The protein that TCRdb holds for this DNA derives from a much larger clone and differs from the translated DNA at residue 12, which likely indicates a read error; the protein shown here is translated from the DNA. The chain has TRDV2 and TRDJ2; tentatively, D is TRDD3 (5 bases). No J segment appears in TCRdb, so it was assigned here by matching the sequence to germline. The germline gives CDR1 GEAIGNYY, CDR2 EKD. This CDR3 contains 15 residues. In nucleotides, the CDR3 is TGTGCCTGTGACACCGGCGGGGGGTTGACAGCACGACTCTTCTTT. As protein: CACDTGGGLTARLFF.

This clone is judged medium-sized. The V call is TRDV2, the J call TRDJ1; 11 nucleotides agree with TRDD3. The ends lost 1 base at V and 4 bases at J; junction bases unmatched: 10. Looked up from germline, CDR1 is GEAIGNYY and CDR2 is EKD. The CDR3 has 17 amino acids. CDR3 protein: CACDTPWGIPDSDKLIF. The CDR3 bases are TGTGCCTGTGACACTCCCTGGGGGATACCAGACAGCGATAAACTCATCTTT.

This clone was seen a few times. TCRdb pairs this DNA with a much larger clone's protein that differs at residue 15, likely a read error; the protein shown was translated from the DNA. No J gene was assigned, while the V gene was called as TRDV2; the table's D call of TRDD3 was not tested on the DNA. In germline, CDR1 is GEAIGNYY, CDR2 EKD. The CDR3 contains 16 residues. The CDR3 is CACDGLVGAYTDKLTF. The DNA of the CDR3 is TGTGCCTGTGACGGGTTAGTGGGGGCTTACACCGATAAACTCACCTTT.

This clone was seen a handful of times. The translation of this DNA and the TCRdb protein of a much larger clone differ at residue 5, probably owing to a read error; the protein shown here is translated from the DNA. J is TRDJ1 and V is TRDV2, with 9 positions matching TRDD3. TCRdb offers no J gene call, so here the DNA was matched to germline to obtain one. Germline V gives CDR1 GEAIGNYY, CDR2 EKD. The CDR3 consists of 21 residues. With V trimmed by 3 bases and J by 0 bases, 22 bases remained unmatched. CDR3 nucleotide sequence: TGTGCCTGTGACCCCCTCCCTGTGGGGGATAACCGTCCGGGAGACACCGATAAACTCATCTTT. Translated, it gives CACDPLPVGDNRPGDTDKLIF.

This clone showed up just a few times. The protein given by TCRdb reflects a much larger clone and differs at residue 21 from this DNA's translation, likely from a read error; the protein shown is the DNA's translation. The V gene is TRDV2; the J gene was not called; no check of the table's D call, TRDD3, against the DNA was made. Germline V gene sequence: CDR1 GEAIGNYY, CDR2 EKD. The CDR3 consists of 23 residues. This chain's CDR3 is CACDTGSHSLNTGGYPYTDKPIF. In DNA form, the CDR3 reads TGTGCCTGTGACACCGGTTCCCACTCCCTTAATACTGGGGGATATCCGTACACCGATAAACCCATCTTT.

This clone was detected only a few times. TCRdb lists the protein of a much larger clone for this DNA, which differs at residue 8, so this is likely a read error; the protein given here is translated from the DNA itself. The V and J genes are TRDV3 and TRDJ1; 9 bases agree with TRDD3. The germline gives CDR1 TVYSNPD, CDR2 GDNSRS (reference sequence). The CDR3 length is 16 residues. Unmatched junction bases numbered 11, after V lost 3 bases and J lost 0 bases. The CDR3 sequence: CAFAGGIQTYTDKLIF. The CDR3 DNA follows: TGTGCCTTCGCTGGGGGGATACAGACATACACCGATAAACTCATCTTT.

This clone was counted between two and nine times. This DNA translates differently at residue 13 from the TCRdb protein, which is that of a much larger clone; a read error is likely, and the protein shown is the DNA's own translation. The V gene is listed as TRDV1; no J gene was called; the tabulated D call, TRDD3, remains unverified against the DNA. CDR1 is TSWWSYY, CDR2 QGS, per germline. This CDR3 contains 14 residues. CDR3 sequence reads: CALERTGGPDKLTF. The CDR3, as DNA: TGTGCTCTTGAGCGAACTGGGGGCCCTGATAAACTCACCTTT.

For this clone: TCRdb pairs this DNA with a much larger clone's protein that differs at residue 10, likely a read error; the protein shown was translated from the DNA. V usage is TRDV2 and J usage is TRDJ2; tentatively, D is TRDD3 (6 bases). The J gene is absent in TCRdb and was assigned here via DNA matching to germline. Germline CDR1 and CDR2: GEAIGNYY and EKD. The CDR3 covers 13 residues. The CDR3 here is CACDRGLTARLFF. In DNA form, the CDR3 reads TGTGCCTGTGACAGGGGATTGACAGCACGACTCTTCTTT.

This clone was found a few times. The chain links TRDV1 to TRDJ1; 10 nucleotides line up with TRDD3. CDR3 length equals 17 residues. The trim removed 1 base at V and 10 bases at J, leaving 15 bases unmatched. CDR1 is TSWWSYY, CDR2 QGS, per germline. The CDR3, as DNA: TGTGCTCTTGGGGAACCCCATTCCTACCTGGGGGATAGGGGACTCATCTTT. It yields the protein CALGEPHSYLGDRGLIF.

Remarks on this clone: TCRdb shows a much larger clone's protein in place of this DNA's translation, and the two differ at residue 6, likely through a read error; the protein shown is translated from the DNA. V and J are TRDV2 and TRDJ1; 12 bases line up with TRDD3. TCRdb lists no J gene, so it was determined here by aligning the DNA to germline. Germline CDR1 is GEAIGNYY and CDR2 is EKD. Trimming removed 0 bases from V and 1 base from J; junction bases left unmatched: 11. The CDR3 is 19 residues long. The CDR3 reads CACDTRLGDTLAGTDKLIF. For the CDR3, the DNA is TGTGCCTGTGACACCAGACTGGGGGATACCCTAGCGGGCACCGATAAACTCATCTTT.

This clone was observed at least ten times. A far larger clone lies a single base away; this is likely a read error. This same CDR3 is encoded by further DNA sequences in the sample. The V call is TRDV1, the J call TRDJ1; 11 bases are shared with TRDD3. Germline-derived CDR1 and CDR2 are TSWWSYY and QGS. The CDR3 has 19 amino acids. The CDR3 sequence: CALGELGWGIPSYTDKLIF. CDR3 nucleotide sequence: TGTGCTCTTGGGGAACTAGGCTGGGGGATACCCTCATACACCGATAAGCTCATCTTT.

This clone was seen more than once but under ten times. TCRdb lists the protein of a much larger clone for this DNA, which differs at residue 13, so this is likely a read error; the protein given here is translated from the DNA itself. This chain connects TRDV3 to TRDJ1; TRDD3 matches at 13 bases. V lost 1 base and J lost 4; bases outside the gene matches: 18. The CDR3 has 19 amino acids. CDR1 is TVYSNPD and CDR2 is GDNSRS in the germline V gene (reference sequence). The CDR3 nucleotides read TGTGCCTTTATTACTACGGGGGACTGGGGGATACGCTCCGGCGATAAACTCATCTTT. Protein sequence: CAFITTGDWGIRSGDKLIF.

This clone was detected a few times. A far bigger clonotype differs at one base, so this is likely a read error. Other DNA sequences in this specimen translate into the identical CDR3. The chain employs TRDV2 and TRDJ2; tentative D call: TRDD3 (5 bases). The J gene, left out of TCRdb, was set here by checking the DNA against germline. The length of the CDR3 is 16 residues. The V end lost 4 bases, the J end lost 0 bases, and 14 bases lay between the germline ends. CDR1 is GEAIGNYY and CDR2 is EKD in the germline V gene. CDR3 nucleotide sequence: TGTGCCTGTGAGTCGGGGGGCTCGGCTTTGACAGCACAACTCTTCTTT. Residues: CACESGGSALTAQLFF.

This clone was seen repeatedly, ten times or more. In the same sample, other DNA sequences code for this CDR3. The chain couples TRDV2 to TRDJ1; 11 bases are a match to TRDD3. The CDR3 loop spans 23 amino acids. Per germline, CDR1 GEAIGNYY and CDR2 EKD. The CDR3, as DNA: TGTGCTTTGTCGTCCCTACGTCGATTGGGGGATACGCGAATCCAAGTGTACACCGATAAACTCATCTTT. Protein product: CALSSLRRLGDTRIQVYTDKLIF.

This clone was found a few times. The TCRdb protein, from a much larger clone, departs from this DNA's translation at residue 4, likely by read error; the protein shown derives from the DNA. Other DNA sequences in this specimen translate into the identical CDR3. The chain links TRDV1 to TRDJ1; D ambiguous. This CDR3 contains 10 residues. Germline values: CDR1 TSWWSYY, CDR2 QGS. The CDR3 spells CALEGTKLIF. For the CDR3, the DNA is TGCGCTCTTGAGGGCACGAAACTCATCTTT.

A remark on this clone: The DNA is omitted, as the CDR3 cannot be located on it reliably, and the CDR3 follows TCRdb's listing. Called V gene: TRDV3; the J gene was not called; the D segment call TRDD3 is taken from the table without a DNA check. The CDR3 sequence runs 22 residues, both termini included. The germline gives CDR1 TVYSNPD, CDR2 GDNSRS (reference sequence). The CDR3 loop is CAFGTVLPLPGGYAYYGDKLIF.

In the case of this clone: The TCRdb record carries a much larger clone's protein, which differs from this DNA's translation at residue 9; a read error is the likely cause, and the protein listed here is the DNA translation. The chain joins TRDV2 to TRDJ3; 9 nucleotides match TRDD3. Germline matching of the DNA provided the J gene here, since TCRdb leaves it blank. J lost 0 bases, V lost 3 bases, and 11 bases had no gene match. CDR3 length: 20 amino acids. Germline values: CDR1 GEAIGNYY, CDR2 EKD. The CDR3 bases are TGTGCCTGTGACGCCTGGGGGATCCGGAGTCGCTCCTGGGACACCCGACAGATGTTTTTC. Translation: CACDAWGIRSRSWDTRQMFF.